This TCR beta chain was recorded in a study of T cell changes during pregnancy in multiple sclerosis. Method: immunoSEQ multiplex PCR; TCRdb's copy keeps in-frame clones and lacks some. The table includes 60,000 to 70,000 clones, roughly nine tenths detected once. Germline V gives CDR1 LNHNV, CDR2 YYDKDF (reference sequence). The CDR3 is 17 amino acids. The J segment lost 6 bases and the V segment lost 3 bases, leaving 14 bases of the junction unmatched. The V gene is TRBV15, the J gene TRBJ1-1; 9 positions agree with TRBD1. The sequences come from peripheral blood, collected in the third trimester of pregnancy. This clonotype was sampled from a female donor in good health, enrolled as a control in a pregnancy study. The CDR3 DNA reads TGTGCCACCAGCAGTCCCGGACAGGGGTTGGAGGGGCCTGAAGCTTTCTTT. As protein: CATSSPGQGLEGPEAFF.